This T cell receptor beta chain comes out of a study of cytomegalovirus exposure and HLA in healthy donors. General observations from the study: An Asian-associated ancestry cluster reportedly showed fewer N-insertions than the roughly 670-donor mean in a later analysis. An apparent linkage of common viral pathogens to several of the most significant clusters emerged in a later analysis.

To note about this clone: The antigen is not known.

The CDR3 totals 15 residues. Per the germline V gene, CDR1 is MGHDK and CDR2 is SYGVNS. It was with 60 Vbeta and 13 Jbeta primers that the PCR ran. The repertoire was sequenced with immunoSEQ multiplex PCR; TCRdb's copy has only in-frame clones and lacks some. In the table there are around 210,000 clones, around four fifths of which are singletons. This clonotype originated in a middle-aged woman in good health and CMV-seronegative. The source material was PBMCs. This sequence joins TRBV25-1 and TRBJ2-5, with a possible D match to TRBD2 (6 bases). The better agreement between TRBJ2-7 and the DNA end casts doubt on the J call. CDR3 sequence (DNA): TGTGCCAGCGGGCTAGGGCGGGGCTTAACCTACGAGCAGTACTTC. Protein: CASGLGRGLTYEQYF.